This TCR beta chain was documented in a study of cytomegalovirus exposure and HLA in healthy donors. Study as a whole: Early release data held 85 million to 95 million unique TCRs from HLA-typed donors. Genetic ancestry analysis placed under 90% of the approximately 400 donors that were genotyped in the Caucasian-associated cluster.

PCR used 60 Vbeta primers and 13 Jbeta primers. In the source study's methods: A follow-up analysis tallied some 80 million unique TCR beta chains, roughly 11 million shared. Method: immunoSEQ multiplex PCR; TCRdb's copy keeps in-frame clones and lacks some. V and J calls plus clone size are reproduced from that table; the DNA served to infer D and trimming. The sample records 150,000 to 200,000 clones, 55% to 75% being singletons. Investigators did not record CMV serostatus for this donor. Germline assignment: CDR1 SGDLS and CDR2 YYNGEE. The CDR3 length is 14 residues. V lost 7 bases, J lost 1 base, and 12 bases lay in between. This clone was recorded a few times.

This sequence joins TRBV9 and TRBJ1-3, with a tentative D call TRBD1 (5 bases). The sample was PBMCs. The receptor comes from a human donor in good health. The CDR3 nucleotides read TGTGCCAGCTGCCGGGGGGGATCTGGAAACACCATATATTTT. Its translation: CASCRGGSGNTIYF.